This T cell receptor (beta chain) was recovered during a study of blood T cell repertoires in COVID-19. Original analysis: Reference gene primer amplification in the assay estimated nucleated cell counts. Here immunoSEQ multiplex PCR was the method, and the copy in TCRdb shows in-frame clones only, minus some. V and J calls plus clone size are reproduced from that table; the DNA served to infer D and trimming. The repertoire includes roughly 500,000 clones, approximately 90% of them detected once, and 6.5% to 9.5% sits in the top ten. Researchers sorted participants into cohorts using their self-reported clinical history. Recovered status applied to Cohort 3 donors who had two consecutive negative PCRs. It also applied to those with clearance or with symptom resolution. CDR3 length: 18 amino acids. Germline V gives CDR1 LNHNV, CDR2 YYDKDF (reference sequence). V dropped 1 base and J dropped 0; count of bases not matched to a gene: 7.

This clonotype was sampled from a woman aged 55-69 years who had recovered from COVID-19. The chain combines TRBV15 with TRBJ1-4, with 8 bases lining up with TRBD1. Source material: PBMCs or T cells enriched from blood (not recorded which). The DNA of the CDR3 is TGTGCCACCAGCAGAGGGAGCCAGACAGGGGCAACTAATGAAAAACTGTTTTTT. This gives the protein CATSRGSQTGATNEKLFF.